The T cell receptor beta chain described here comes from a study of T cell repertoires in cytomegalovirus infection. Germline CDR1 SGHNT, CDR2 YYREEE (reference sequence). The CDR3 loop spans 16 amino acids. Trimming cost V 4 bases and J 6 bases, with 22 bases left between them. TCRdb processed the reads anew with MiXCR; each CDR3 protein has one entry. The repertoire includes roughly 150,000 distinct CDR3 sequences, about 25% of them detected once, and 10% to 11% sits in the top ten. The rearrangement uses TRBV5-4 and TRBJ1-1; a weak D match, TRBD1 (6 bases). The sample consisted of PBMCs. The TCR sequence derives from a human donor in good health (CMV status not recorded). Some clones in this sample may be carry-over from other donors' samples. DNA of the CDR3: TGTGCCAGCAGCCCCGACCCAGGGGCGAGGATATCTGAAGCTTTCTTT. The encoded protein is CASSPDPGARISEAFF.